Below are 28 T cell receptor beta chains sequenced from a single sample in a study of blood T cells in healthy people across ages. With a J-beta primer mix and a sample-barcoded 5' primer, a second PCR ran about 6 to 11 cycles. TCRdb re-called the 5' RACE reads with MiXCR, one entry per CDR3 protein. Among hundreds of thousands of distinct CDR3 sequences, over 40% were seen once, and the ten largest hold around an eighth. The specimen sequenced was blood. Receptor source: a woman older than 75 in good health.

This clonotype was counted between two and nine times. V is TRBV3-1 and J is TRBJ2-1; TRBD2 aligns across 8 bases. Losses at the gene ends were 1 base for V and 9 bases for J; bases not matched to a gene: 2. Germline CDR1 is LGHDT and CDR2 is YNNKEL (reference sequence). The CDR3 runs to 13 residues. Here the CDR3 reads CASSQVRGGEQFF. The CDR3 region has the DNA TGTGCCAGCAGCCAAGTTCGGGGGGGTGAGCAGTTCTTC.

This chain connects TRBV27 to TRBJ1-5; TRBD1 aligns across 9 bases. The CDR3 totals 13 residues. Germline V lookup: CDR1 MNHEY, CDR2 SMNVEV (reference sequence). V gave up 6 bases and J gave up 9 bases; unmatched junction bases: 6. The CDR3 coding sequence is TGTGCCAGCAGCCGGACAGGGGCCCGGCCCCAGCATTTT. Translated: CASSRTGARPQHF.

This clonotype was observed a handful of times. The J gene is TRBJ2-1, the V gene TRBV5-1, with 12 positions matching TRBD2. V lost 4 bases to trimming and J lost 9 bases; unmatched junction nucleotides: 8. CDR1 SGHRS and CDR2 YFSETQ come from the germline V gene. The CDR3 contains 15 residues. Here the CDR3 reads CASSLGLAGTGEQFF. CDR3 sequence (DNA): TGCGCCAGCAGCCTCGGACTAGCGGGAACGGGTGAGCAGTTCTTC.

This clonotype was detected once. The chain combines TRBV25-1 with TRBJ2-3; TRBD1 is a possible D gene (6 bases). The CDR3 is made up of 14 amino acids. From germline, CDR1 is MGHDK and CDR2 SYGVNS. V gave up 4 bases and J gave up 5 bases, with 13 bases separating them. The CDR3 region is CASSAEQGIDTQYF. As DNA, the CDR3 is TGTGCCAGCAGTGCGGAACAGGGTATAGATACGCAGTATTTT.

The chain has TRBV12-3 or TRBV12-4 and TRBJ2-3, with 11 bases aligning to TRBD2. The V segment lost 7 bases and the J segment 3 bases; nucleotides outside the gene matches: 9. The CDR3 runs 16 residues. Here the CDR3 DNA reads TGTGCCAGCAACCTCTTTAGCGGGAGGGTTACAGATACGCAGTATTTT. This gives the protein CASNLFSGRVTDTQYF.

In regard to this clonotype: A much bigger clone sits one base away, suggesting this may be a read error. J is TRBJ1-2 and V is TRBV20-1, with D perhaps matching TRBD1 (5 bases). The CDR3 has 15 amino acids. Germline CDR1 reads DFQATT; CDR2 reads SNEGSKA (reference sequence). CDR3 loop: CSTRDPGRVNYGYTF. DNA of the CDR3: TGCAGTACTAGAGATCCTGGCAGGGTAAACTATGGCTACACCTTC.

This clonotype was counted ten times or more. The V and J genes are TRBV5-1 and TRBJ2-1, with 7 bases lining up with TRBD1. CDR3 length: 16 residues. The V and J ends lost 4 bases and 2 bases, in that order; junction bases with no gene match: 9. CDR1 is SGHRS and CDR2 is YFSETQ in the germline V gene. The DNA for the CDR3 is TGCGCCAGCAGCGCACAACAGGGGTCTACCTACAATGAGCAGTTCTTC. It translates to CASSAQQGSTYNEQFF.

With respect to this clonotype: It may be a read error: a sequence one base away is much more abundant. V and J are TRBV20-1 and TRBJ2-6; 7 nucleotides match TRBD1. The CDR3 extends over 17 amino acids. CDR1 is DFQATT, CDR2 SNEGSKA, per germline (reference sequence). The DNA for the CDR3 is TGCAGTGCTAGAGATCCCACAGGGGCCTCTGGGGCCGACGTCCTGACTTTC. It specifies CSARDPTGASGADVLTF.

This clonotype was counted many times. The chain employs TRBV11-1 and TRBJ2-1; no clear D. The germline gives CDR1 SGHAT, CDR2 FQDESV (reference sequence). The CDR3 has 12 amino acids. V dropped 5 bases and J dropped 3 bases, with 5 bases sitting between them. The CDR3 sequence: CASSPHYNEQFF. CDR3 nucleotide sequence: TGTGCCAGCAGCCCACACTACAATGAGCAGTTCTTC.

This chain uses TRBV20-1 with TRBJ2-3; tentatively, D is TRBD1 or TRBD2 (5 bases each). CDR3 length: 15 amino acids. Looked up from germline, CDR1 is DFQATT and CDR2 is SNEGSKA (reference sequence). Trimming stripped 2 bases from V and 5 bases from J, with 17 bases between. The CDR3 DNA is TGCAGTGCTAGACGGCAGGGAGTGTATGAAGATACGCAGTATTTT. Residues: CSARRQGVYEDTQYF.

The chain combines TRBV21-1 with TRBJ2-6; no check of the table's D call, TRBD1, against the DNA was made. TRBV21-1 is annotated as a pseudogene. The CDR3 consists of 18 residues. The CDR3 bases are TGTGCCAGCAGCAAAGAACGGACAGGAAATTCCGGGGCCAACGTCCTGACTTTC. Translated, it gives CASSKERTGNSGANVLTF.

Turning to this clonotype: A much larger clone sits a single nucleotide away, making a read error possible. This chain uses TRBV12-3 or TRBV12-4 with TRBJ2-3, with D possibly being TRBD2 (5 bases). Trimming left V 2 bases short and J 3 bases short, with 9 bases between. This CDR3 has 14 amino acids. The CDR3 loop is CASSLIARTDTQYF. The CDR3 DNA reads TGTGCCAGCAGTTTAATAGCGAGAACAGATACGCAGTATTTT.

This clonotype appeared once. This chain links TRBV7-2 with TRBJ1-1; possibly TRBD1 for D (6 bases). Germline CDR1 is SGHTA and CDR2 is FQGNSA. Between the trimmed V and J ends, which lost 2 bases and 1 base, there was a span of 17 bases. This CDR3 is 17 amino acids long. CDR3 residues: CASSLFAGGAGNTEAFF. In DNA, the CDR3 is TGTGCCAGCAGCTTATTCGCTGGGGGCGCGGGGAACACTGAAGCTTTCTTT.

The CDR3 nucleotides read TGCAGTGCTAGAGATCGCCGAGATCAGCCCCAGCATTTT. Encoded protein: CSARDRRDQPQHF. The gene calls are TRBV20-1 and TRBJ1-5; D uncertain. The germline CDR1 and CDR2 sequences are DFQATT and SNEGSKA (reference sequence). This CDR3 spans 13 amino acids. Trimming cost V 0 bases and J 5 bases, with 8 bases left between them.

This clonotype appeared a few times. The rearrangement joins TRBV5-1 to TRBJ1-1; TRBD1 matches at 9 bases. This CDR3 has 13 amino acids. CDR1 is SGHRS, CDR2 YFSETQ, per germline. V shed 3 bases and J 8 bases; nucleotides not matched to a gene: 5. The CDR3 region has the DNA TGCGCCAGCAGCTGGGACAGGGAAAGAGAAGCTTTCTTT. Translating gives CASSWDREREAFF.

The chain carries TRBV29-1 and TRBJ2-3; 7 nucleotides agree with TRBD2. Germline CDR1 is SQVTM and CDR2 is ANQGSEA. There are 16 residues in the CDR3. The junction had 22 bases not matched to a gene; V was cut back by 7 bases and J by 9 bases. DNA for the CDR3: TGCAGCGCCGACATTTTTTCAGTAGCGGGCATCAAGACGCAGTATTTT. Its translation is CSADIFSVAGIKTQYF.

The chain combines TRBV5-1 with TRBJ2-5, with 12 bases identical to TRBD2. Matching the DNA end better, TRBJ2-7 makes the J call doubtful. Germline V gives CDR1 SGHRS, CDR2 YFSETQ. The CDR3 is 16 residues long. DNA of the CDR3: TGCGCCAGCAGCTCGCGTCCGGGACTAGCGGGTTACGAGCAGTACTTC. Translating it yields CASSSRPGLAGYEQYF.

The chain combines TRBV5-8 with TRBJ2-7; tentatively, D is TRBD1 (6 bases). The CDR3 runs 15 residues. Trimming left V 5 bases short and J 0 bases short, with 15 bases between. Germline assignment: CDR1 SGHTS and CDR2 YDEGEE. The CDR3 sequence: CASRTGYRSSYEQYF. DNA for the CDR3: TGTGCCAGCAGGACAGGTTATCGAAGCTCCTACGAGCAGTACTTC.

In its sample, this clonotype was seen a few times. This chain connects TRBV20-1 to TRBJ1-1, with 11 positions matching TRBD1. The CDR3 runs 16 residues. Germline assignment: CDR1 DFQATT and CDR2 SNEGSKA (reference sequence). Trimming cost V 1 base and J 0 bases; bases outside gene matches: 4. CDR3 region: CSARVRDRGMNTEAFF. The DNA for the CDR3 is TGCAGTGCTAGAGTGCGGGACAGGGGGATGAACACTGAAGCTTTCTTT.

This clonotype was detected ten times or more. The V gene is TRBV7-9, the J gene TRBJ2-3; TRBD2 aligns across 7 bases. V lost 3 bases and J lost 2; bases outside the gene matches: 2. The CDR3 has 14 amino acids. Per germline, CDR1 SEHNR and CDR2 FQNEAQ (reference sequence). In DNA, the CDR3 is TGTGCCAGCAGCTTTAGCGGGCTCACAGATACGCAGTATTTT. Translation: CASSFSGLTDTQYF.

CDR3 nucleotides: TGTGCCAGCGGGACTCCAGACTACAATGAGCAGTTCTTC. Residues: CASGTPDYNEQFF. The genes are TRBV6-1 and TRBJ2-1; D is perhaps TRBD2 (6 bases). The CDR3 covers 13 residues. Germline-derived CDR1 and CDR2 are MNHNS and SASEGT. V was clipped by 8 bases and J by 3 bases, with 11 bases between them.

The CDR3 coding sequence is TGCAGTGCTCGGGGCCCCGCTGGCAAAAACATTCAGTACTTC. It codes for CSARGPAGKNIQYF. The chain uses TRBV20-1 and TRBJ2-4; D may correspond to TRBD1 or TRBD2 (5 bases each). The CDR3 totals 14 residues. Germline lookup yields CDR1 DFQATT and CDR2 SNEGSKA (reference sequence). The V and J ends lost 5 bases and 3 bases respectively, with 14 bases between them.

V gene TRBV6-5 combines with J gene TRBJ2-3; no definite D call. The V gene's germline CDR1 is MNHEY and CDR2 SVGAGI. The V and J ends lost 4 bases and 2 bases respectively, with 13 bases between them. The CDR3 totals 15 residues. The CDR3 coding sequence is TGTGCCAGCAGTTCCAGCTTCTACCTCACAGATACGCAGTATTTT. This sequence encodes CASSSSFYLTDTQYF.

This chain connects TRBV6-1 to TRBJ2-5, with 10 bases lining up with TRBD2. The V gene end was trimmed by 5 bases and the J gene end by 2 bases; junction bases not matched to a gene: 5. Per germline, CDR1 MNHNS and CDR2 SASEGT. The CDR3 contains 15 residues. The CDR3 spells CASSSSGGAQETQYF. CDR3 sequence (DNA): TGTGCCAGCAGTTCGAGCGGGGGGGCACAAGAGACCCAGTACTTC.

The chain carries TRBV20-1 and TRBJ2-2; D uncertain. The CDR3 runs 11 residues. Germline V CDR1 and CDR2: DFQATT, SNEGSKA (reference sequence). Trimming left V 5 bases short and J 8 bases short, with 9 bases between. CDR3 residues: CSAYQTGELFF. The CDR3 DNA follows: TGCAGTGCTTACCAAACAGGGGAGCTGTTTTTT.

This chain uses TRBV28 with TRBJ2-7; TRBD1 aligns across 9 bases. With 6 bases clipped from V and 1 base from J, the junction kept 10 bases outside the gene matches. The germline CDR1 and CDR2 sequences are MDHEN and SYDVKM. The CDR3 is 16 amino acids. The CDR3 reads CASRPTGTGTSYEQYF. CDR3 bases: TGTGCCAGCAGACCAACAGGGACAGGGACTTCCTACGAGCAGTACTTC.

This sequence joins TRBV7-9 and TRBJ2-7, with TRBD2 matching 9 bases. V dropped 5 bases and J dropped 6; count of bases not matched to a gene: 8. The CDR3 contains 14 residues. Germline CDR1 reads SEHNR; CDR2 reads FQNEAQ (reference sequence). CDR3 loop: CASSHPGLAREQYF. CDR3 DNA: TGTGCCAGCAGCCATCCGGGACTAGCCCGCGAGCAGTACTTC.

A remark on this clonotype: Possible read error: a much larger clone is one base away. The chain recombines TRBV20-1 with TRBJ1-6; TRBD1 might be the D (5 bases). CDR1 and CDR2 (germline): DFQATT, SNEGSKA (reference sequence). Trimming removed 3 bases from V and 7 bases from J, with 13 bases in between. This CDR3 is built from 14 residues. The CDR3: CSASRGRENSPLHF. The CDR3 coding sequence is TGCAGTGCTAGTCGGGGCAGAGAAAATTCACCCCTCCACTTT.